This T cell receptor beta chain was observed in a study of CD8+CD57+ T cells in acquired aplastic anemia. As for the study in general: Average DNA yield from sorted CD4+ and CD8+ cells was about 3.2 ug.

Whoever was chosen for sequencing had shown CD8+CD57+ cell expansion by flow cytometry. The table lists this clonotype with a few counts. Its specificity is unknown. Profiles of TCR beta VDJ and CDR3 were generated from a genomic DNA template. TCRdb re-called the reads through MiXCR, storing one row per CDR3 protein. The sample contains approximately 190,000 distinct CDR3 sequences, nearly 50% of which appear only once. Study observations and caveats: Some 31 shared CD8+ CDR3s appeared highly expressed within patients' immunodominant clones.

The sample consisted of sorted CD4+, CD8+, or CD8+CD57+ T cells (not recorded which) from PBMCs. This TCR was sampled from a human donor with aplastic anemia.

The CDR3 nucleotides are TGCAGCGTTGAAGAAGGCAGGGGGACGCGTGGCTACACCTTC. This sequence encodes CSVEEGRGTRGYTF. This sequence joins TRBV29-1 and TRBJ1-2; 7 bases are a match to TRBD1. The CDR3 consists of 14 residues. Trimming removed 0 bases from V and 7 bases from J; junction bases left unmatched: 8. CDR1 SQVTM and CDR2 ANQGSEA come from the germline V gene.